Listed below are T cell receptor beta chains from one sample, sequenced in a study of blood T cell repertoires in COVID-19. Data came from immunoSEQ multiplex PCR; TCRdb stores just in-frame clones and leaves some out. The top ten clones hold 1% to 1.5% of a sample with under 65,000 clones, 75% to 90% of them seen once. The specimen sequenced was peripheral blood. The receptors here all came from a man aged 55 to 69 with acute or convalescent COVID-19. Both conserved end residues are part of each CDR3. The D gene is left open where the match is weak. Some rows have no size entry. The others give once, few or many, or a class for an expanded clone.

d_gene	abundance	v_gene	j_gene	len	CDR3aa	CDR3nt
TRBD1	-	TRBV4-1	TRBJ1-1	14	CASSQETQRTGAFF	TGCGCCAGCAGCCAAGAGACGCAGAGGACAGGAGCTTTCTTT
-	few	TRBV10-2	TRBJ1-2	14	CASSVQESNYGYTF	TGCGCCAGCAGTGTACAGGAGTCTAACTATGGCTACACCTTC
TRBD1	-	TRBV2	TRBJ1-3	15	CASSPGQGSGNTIYF	TGTGCCAGCAGTCCGGGACAGGGCTCTGGAAACACCATATATTTT
TRBD2	-	TRBV27	TRBJ2-7	15	CASSLTAGGPHEQYF	TGTGCCAGCAGTTTAACGGCGGGAGGGCCACACGAGCAGTACTTC
-	-	TRBV11-3	TRBJ2-2	15	CASSLIRVETGELFF	TGTGCCAGCAGCTTAATCAGGGTAGAAACCGGGGAGCTGTTTTTT
TRBD1	-	TRBV27	TRBJ2-2	18	CASSPHTGTGGLTGELFF	TGTGCCAGCAGCCCCCATACCGGGACAGGGGGCTTGACCGGGGAGCTGTTTTTT
TRBD2	-	TRBV6-2/TRBV6-3	TRBJ2-5	18	CASSYPLGDGGVQETQYF	TGTGCCAGCAGTTACCCCTTAGGAGACGGGGGGGTCCAAGAGACCCAGTACTTC
-	-	TRBV5-1	TRBJ1-1	15	CASSLVQPLNTEAFF	TGCGCCAGCAGCTTGGTACAACCGCTGAACACTGAAGCTTTCTTT
-	-	TRBV2	TRBJ1-1	13	CASSEGARTEAFF	TGTGCCAGCAGTGAGGGGGCCCGGACTGAAGCTTTCTTT
-	few	TRBV20-1	TRBJ2-3	15	CSASVQETNTDTQYF	TGCAGTGCTAGTGTGCAGGAAACCAACACAGATACGCAGTATTTT
TRBD2	once	TRBV19	TRBJ2-2	15	CASDVSGGVTGELFF	TGTGCCAGTGATGTTAGCGGGGGGGTGACCGGGGAGCTGTTTTTT
-	-	TRBV4-2	TRBJ1-1	15	CASSFSTGRNTEAFF	TGTGCCAGCAGCTTTTCAACAGGGAGGAACACTGAAGCTTTCTTT
TRBD1	once	TRBV5-1	TRBJ1-1	15	CASSLAGTGWTEAFF	TGCGCCAGCAGCTTGGCCGGGACAGGCTGGACTGAAGCTTTCTTT
-	few	TRBV4-3	TRBJ1-2	16	CASSQDGHDRTYGYTF	TGCGCCAGCAGCCAAGATGGCCACGATCGTACCTATGGCTACACCTTC
TRBD2	-	TRBV24-1	TRBJ2-5	17	CATSDPSGSRGQETQYF	TGTGCCACCAGTGATCCTAGCGGGAGTAGGGGCCAAGAGACCCAGTACTTC
TRBD1	-	TRBV19	TRBJ2-2	14	CASRTGGATGELFF	TGTGCCAGTAGGACAGGGGGCGCAACCGGGGAGCTGTTTTTT
TRBD1	-	TRBV14	TRBJ2-7	14	CASAGQGRSYEQYF	TGTGCCAGCGCAGGACAGGGGCGCTCCTACGAGCAGTACTTC
-	-	TRBV6-5	TRBJ1-4	13	CASRQSPNEKLFF	TGTGCCAGCAGACAGTCTCCTAATGAAAAACTGTTTTTT
TRBD1	-	TRBV7-2	TRBJ1-3	15	CASSSQGGGGNTIYF	TGTGCCAGCAGCTCACAGGGGGGAGGTGGAAACACCATATATTTT
TRBD2	-	TRBV10-3	TRBJ2-2	17	CAIGRQGRGGVTGELFF	TGTGCCATCGGGAGGCAAGGTCGGGGGGGAGTCACCGGGGAGCTGTTTTTT
TRBD1	-	TRBV6-5	TRBJ1-2	13	CASSQGQGAGYTF	TGTGCCAGCAGCCAGGGACAGGGTGCTGGCTACACCTTC
-	-	TRBV28	TRBJ1-5	12	CASRQGNQPQHF	TGTGCCAGCCGACAGGGCAATCAGCCCCAGCATTTT
-	-	TRBV28	TRBJ2-5	18	CASSFPSDRRLNVETQYF	TGTGCCAGCAGTTTCCCCAGCGACCGGCGGTTGAACGTCGAGACCCAGTACTTC
TRBD2	-	TRBV5-1	TRBJ2-5	18	CASSSGTSGGTYQETQYF	TGCGCCAGCAGCTCGGGGACTAGCGGGGGGACGTACCAAGAGACCCAGTACTTC
-	-	TRBV18	TRBJ1-2	14	CASSPSPAVYGYTF	TGTGCCAGCTCACCTTCCCCGGCGGTCTATGGCTACACCTTC
-	-	TRBV7-9	TRBJ2-1	15	CASSGAVRSYNEQFF	TGTGCCAGCAGCGGTGCGGTTAGGTCCTACAATGAGCAGTTCTTC
TRBD2	-	TRBV20-1	TRBJ2-3	15	CSASQGSGSGDTQYF	TGCAGTGCTAGTCAGGGTAGCGGGAGTGGGGATACGCAGTATTTT
TRBD1	-	TRBV27	TRBJ2-4	16	CASSPQTGQGLNIQYF	TGTGCCAGCAGTCCACAAACGGGACAGGGATTGAACATTCAGTACTTC
-	medium-sized	TRBV19	TRBJ1-5	14	CASSPMGEDQPQHF	TGTGCCAGTAGTCCCATGGGGGAGGATCAGCCCCAGCATTTT
TRBD2	-	TRBV5-4	TRBJ2-1	17	CASSLGLAGGTVNEQFF	TGTGCCAGCAGCCTGGGACTAGCGGGGGGAACAGTCAATGAGCAGTTCTTC
-	-	TRBV10-2	TRBJ2-5	14	CASSELASQETQYF	TGCGCCAGCAGTGAGTTGGCCAGCCAAGAGACCCAGTACTTC
TRBD1	-	TRBV10-3	TRBJ2-5	15	CAISKRTGGLETQYF	TGTGCCATCAGTAAAAGGACAGGGGGACTAGAGACCCAGTACTTC
TRBD1	-	TRBV19	TRBJ1-5	15	CASSIGQGGVQPQHF	TGTGCCAGTAGTATAGGACAGGGTGGTGTTCAGCCCCAGCATTTT
-	-	TRBV18	TRBJ1-1	14	CASSSSTGDTEAFF	TGTGCCAGCTCATCCTCGACCGGGGACACTGAAGCTTTCTTT
TRBD1	-	TRBV28	TRBJ2-7	12	CASSWDRGEQYF	TGTGCCAGCAGTTGGGACAGGGGCGAGCAGTACTTC
-	-	TRBV5-6	TRBJ2-3	13	CASSLTPTDTQYF	TGTGCCAGCAGCTTGACTCCGACAGATACGCAGTATTTT
-	-	TRBV7-9	TRBJ1-2	15	CASSPGFRELYGYTF	TGTGCCAGCAGCCCAGGGTTCAGGGAACTATATGGCTACACCTTC